Included here is one T cell receptor (beta chain) sequence, with context. The data belong to a study of monozygotic twins with inflammatory bowel disease. During cDNA synthesis, UMIs that each contained a 6-nucleotide sample barcode were added by means of template switching. TCRdb reprocessed the 5' RACE reads, with one entry per CDR3 protein and no DNA. Here the sample table reports 150,000 to 200,000 distinct CDR3 sequences. The CDR3 consists of 14 residues. Germline CDR1 DFQATT, CDR2 SNEGSKA (reference sequence). Sequencing used blood. This chain links TRBV20-1 with TRBJ2-1. The TCR sequence derives from a human donor with ulcerative colitis or Crohn's disease, or a healthy co-twin of an affected twin (not recorded which). This chain's CDR3 is CSARTVAVYNEQFF.